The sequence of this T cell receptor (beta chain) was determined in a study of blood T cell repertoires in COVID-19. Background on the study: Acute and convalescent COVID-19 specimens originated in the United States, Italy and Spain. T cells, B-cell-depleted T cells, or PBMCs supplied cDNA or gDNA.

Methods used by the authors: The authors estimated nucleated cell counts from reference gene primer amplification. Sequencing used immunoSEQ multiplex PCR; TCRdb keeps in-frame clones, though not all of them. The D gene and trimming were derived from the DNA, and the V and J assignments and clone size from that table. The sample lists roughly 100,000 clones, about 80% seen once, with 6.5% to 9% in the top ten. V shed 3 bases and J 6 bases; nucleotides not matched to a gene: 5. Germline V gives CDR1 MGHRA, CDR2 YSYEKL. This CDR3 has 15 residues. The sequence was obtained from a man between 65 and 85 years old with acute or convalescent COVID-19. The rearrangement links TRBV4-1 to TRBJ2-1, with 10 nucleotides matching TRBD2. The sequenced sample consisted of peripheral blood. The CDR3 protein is CASSHPSGGLNEQFF. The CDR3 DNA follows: TGCGCCAGCAGCCACCCTAGCGGGGGACTCAATGAGCAGTTCTTC.